This TCR beta chain emerged from a study of glioma-infiltrating T cells after dendritic cell vaccination. Sequencing was performed with immunoSEQ multiplex PCR; in TCRdb, only in-frame clones are kept and a portion is missing. Among fewer than 110,000 clones listed, 81% were seen once. Trimming took 5 bases from V and 4 from J; bases not matched to a gene: 4. The CDR3 runs 14 residues. Germline lookup yields CDR1 SGHTA and CDR2 FQGTGA. The sample was blood, taken before dendritic cell vaccination. The chain couples TRBV7-3 to TRBJ2-3; 9 nucleotides match TRBD2. The clonotype was recovered from a human donor with glioblastoma. The CDR3 bases are TGTGCCAGCAGCCGTCTAGCGGGGCCAGATACGCAGTATTTT. Translation gives CASSRLAGPDTQYF.